A selection of T cell receptor beta chains follows, all from one sample in a study of cytomegalovirus exposure and HLA in healthy donors. Profiling relied on immunoSEQ multiplex PCR, and the TCRdb table lists in-frame clones only, not all of them. The listing records 50,000 to 75,000 clones. Sequenced input: PBMCs. The origin of the receptors is a young woman in good health and CMV-seronegative. Each CDR3 is given with its conserved first and last residue. A D gene is named only where the DNA matches it firmly.

V	J	D	DNA	CDR3
TRBV19	TRBJ2-7	NA	TGTGCCAGTAGTGCCCCTCGGGCAGGGAAGCCCACCTACGAGCAGTACTTC	CASSAPRAGKPTYEQYF
TRBV19	TRBJ2-1	TRBD2	TGTGCCAGTAGCCTACTAGCGAACGGATACAATGAGCAGTTCTTC	CASSLLANGYNEQFF
TRBV13	TRBJ1-2	NA	TGTGCCAGCGGCGGGGGGGGACCGCAACCCTATGGCTACACCTTC	CASGGGGPQPYGYTF
TRBV5-1	TRBJ1-5	NA	TGCGCCAGCAGCTTGGAGGGGGTCAATCAGCCCCAGCATTTT	CASSLEGVNQPQHF
TRBV11-2	TRBJ1-3	NA	TGTGCCAGCAGCTTAGTTGGGGGAGGTGGAAACACCATATATTTT	CASSLVGGGGNTIYF
TRBV6-1	TRBJ2-2	TRBD1	TGTGCCAGCAGTGGAGGGCAGATCTACAGGGGGTTCGCCGGGGAGCTGTTTTTT	CASSGGQIYRGFAGELFF
TRBV6-1	TRBJ1-1	TRBD1	TGTGCCAGCAGTGGGCCCGGGACAGGGGCGGGGGACACTGAAGCTTTCTTT	CASSGPGTGAGDTEAFF
TRBV7-9	TRBJ1-1	NA	TGTGCCAGCAGCTCCCCCGGCGGGCGAGAAGCTGAAGCTTTCTTT	CASSSPGGREAEAFF
TRBV2	TRBJ2-3	NA	TGTGCCAGCAGTGAAGAGGAGAGGGTTCGCACAGATACGCAGTATTTT	CASSEEERVRTDTQYF
TRBV27	TRBJ1-1	NA	TGTGCCAGCAGTTTCAGGAATACAGCGAACACTGAAGCTTTCTTT	CASSFRNTANTEAFF
TRBV30	TRBJ1-1	NA	TGTGCCTGGAGTCGCCGGGTGAACACTGAAGCTTTCTTT	CAWSRRVNTEAFF
TRBV19	TRBJ2-5	TRBD2	TGTGCCAGTAGTTTACCGGGACTAGCGCCCGCGGCGGAGACCCAGTACTTC	CASSLPGLAPAAETQYF
TRBV28	TRBJ1-3	NA	TGTGCCAGCAGTTTTCCCACAGTAGGAAACACCATATATTTT	CASSFPTVGNTIYF
TRBV7-8	TRBJ2-7	TRBD2	TGTGCCAGCAGCTTATCGGCGGGGGGGGGCTACGAGCAGTACTTC	CASSLSAGGGYEQYF
TRBV25-1	TRBJ2-7	NA	TGTGCCAGCAGTCCCCAGGTTAGCGCCTACGAGCAGTACTTC	CASSPQVSAYEQYF
TRBV7-2	TRBJ2-2	NA	TGTGCCAGCAGCTTAGGTCCGGTCACCGGGGAGCTGTTTTTT	CASSLGPVTGELFF
TRBV6-1	TRBJ2-1	NA	TGTGCCAGCACCCGGGGTGGGCTTTACAATGAGCAGTTCTTC	CASTRGGLYNEQFF
TRBV5-1	TRBJ2-7	TRBD1	TGCGCCAGCAGCGGGGGACAGGGGAACTCTTACGAGCAGTACTTC	CASSGGQGNSYEQYF
TRBV5-1	TRBJ1-2	TRBD1	TGCGCCAGCAGCTTCGGAGGGACAGCCTACACCTTC	CASSFGGTAYTF
TRBV18	TRBJ2-7	NA	TGTGCCAGCTCACCTGGGCCCGGGATGTACGAGCAGTACTTC	CASSPGPGMYEQYF
TRBV13	TRBJ2-7	NA	TGTGCCAGCAGCTTAGGGTCCGGGGGCTACGAGCAGTACTTC	CASSLGSGGYEQYF
TRBV6-5	TRBJ2-1	NA	TGTGCCAGCAGTTACGGGGCTATAGGCTACAATGAGCAGTTCTTC	CASSYGAIGYNEQFF
TRBV6-5	TRBJ1-3	NA	TGTGCCAGCAGTTACTCATGGGGGAGGAGTGGAAACACCATATATTTT	CASSYSWGRSGNTIYF
TRBV27	TRBJ1-6	NA	TGTGCCAGCACCTTATGGGTGGGCGGGGGGCACCTCCACTTT	CASTLWVGGGHLHF
TRBV30	TRBJ2-2	TRBD2	TGTGCCTGGAAACGGACTAGCGCGGGGACCGGGGAGCTGTTTTTT	CAWKRTSAGTGELFF
TRBV19	TRBJ2-7	NA	TGTGCCAGTAGTTCCGGGGACGAGCAGTACTTC	CASSSGDEQYF
TRBV6-5	TRBJ1-2	TRBD1	TGTGCCAGCAGCCGGGGACAGTGGGACGGCTACACCTTC	CASSRGQWDGYTF
TRBV4-1	TRBJ1-1	NA	TGCGCCAGCAGCACAGTTCTGAACACTGAAGCTTTCTTT	CASSTVLNTEAFF
TRBV6-1	TRBJ2-5	TRBD1	TGTGCCAGCAGCGGGGACAGGGGGAGGGAGACCCAGTACTTC	CASSGDRGRETQYF
TRBV28	TRBJ1-2	TRBD1	TGTGCCAGCAGTCAGACAGGGAATTATGGCTACACCTTC	CASSQTGNYGYTF
TRBV5-4	TRBJ2-2	TRBD2	TGTGCCAGCAGCTACAATGGGGGGGCCGGGGAGCTGTTTTTT	CASSYNGGAGELFF
TRBV7-9	TRBJ2-6	NA	TGTGCCAGCAGCTTAGTATGGGCCTCTGGGGCCAACGTCCTGACTTTC	CASSLVWASGANVLTF
TRBV5-6	TRBJ2-1	NA	TGTGCCAGCAGCTTCGTGGGGGGTAATGAGCAGTTCTTC	CASSFVGGNEQFF
TRBV4-2	TRBJ1-1	NA	TGTGCCAGCAGCCAACCAACCGGGACAAACACTGAAGCTTTCTTT	CASSQPTGTNTEAFF
TRBV2	TRBJ1-2	TRBD1	TGTGCCAGCAGGTTACAGGGGGCTAACTATGGCTACACCTTC	CASRLQGANYGYTF
TRBV10-3	TRBJ2-5	NA	TGTGCCATCAGAAGAGGCGGAGAGACCCAGTACTTC	CAIRRGGETQYF
TRBV7-9	TRBJ2-7	NA	TGTGCCAGCAGCCGCGGGACCGACGGGCCCTACGAGCAGTACTTC	CASSRGTDGPYEQYF
TRBV5-1	TRBJ2-7	TRBD1	TGCGCCAGCAGCATCGTGGGCAGGGGGCTGTACGAGCAGTACTTC	CASSIVGRGLYEQYF
TRBV9	TRBJ2-3	NA	TGTGCCAGCAGCGTAGACGGAGATACGCAGTATTTT	CASSVDGDTQYF
TRBV4-2	TRBJ1-3	NA	TGTGCCAGCAGCCAGGTTACGGGGTCTGGAAACACCATATATTTT	CASSQVTGSGNTIYF
TRBV7-9	TRBJ2-3	NA	TGTGCCAGCAGCTTAGGAGGGGGGGTCCCCCAAGATACGCAGTATTTT	CASSLGGGVPQDTQYF
TRBV5-1	TRBJ1-6	NA	TGCGCCAGCAGCTTGACAGGGCCCGATTCACCCCTCCACTTT	CASSLTGPDSPLHF
TRBV9	TRBJ1-2	NA	TGTGCCAGCACCCGAACAGGGACCAACTATGGCTACACCTTC	CASTRTGTNYGYTF
TRBV4-1	TRBJ1-2	TRBD1	TGCGCCAGCAGCCAACCCCCCAGGGGGCGATCAGGGGGCTACACCTTC	CASSQPPRGRSGGYTF
TRBV5-1	TRBJ2-3	NA	TGCGCCAGCAGCTTGAAAACAGGATCTAGCACAGATACGCAGTATTTT	CASSLKTGSSTDTQYF
TRBV4-2	TRBJ1-1	NA	TGTGCCAGCCAAACGACACTGAACACTGAAGCTTTCTTT	CASQTTLNTEAFF
TRBV7-6	TRBJ2-3	TRBD2	TGTGCCAGCAGCTTACAGAGGACTAGGGCAGATACGCAGTATTTT	CASSLQRTRADTQYF
TRBV6-1	TRBJ1-2	NA	TGTGCCAGCAGTGAACCAGGGGTAAACTATGGCTACACCTTC	CASSEPGVNYGYTF
TRBV30	TRBJ2-7	NA	TGTGCCGGGACTCCGACTAGGTCCTATTCCTACGAGCAGTACTTC	CAGTPTRSYSYEQYF
TRBV11-2	TRBJ1-2	TRBD1	TGTGCCAGCAGCTCAAAGGGGACAGGGATCTATGGCTACACCTTC	CASSSKGTGIYGYTF
TRBV7-9	TRBJ1-2	NA	TGTGCCAGCAGCACGGGGTATGGCTACACCTTC	CASSTGYGYTF
TRBV5-4	TRBJ1-6	NA	TGTGCCAGCAGCCCTACACCGACAGATTCACCCCTCCACTTT	CASSPTPTDSPLHF
TRBV6-6	TRBJ1-5	NA	TGTGCCAGCAGAGAGCAGGTAATTGGACAGCCCCAGCATTTT	CASREQVIGQPQHF